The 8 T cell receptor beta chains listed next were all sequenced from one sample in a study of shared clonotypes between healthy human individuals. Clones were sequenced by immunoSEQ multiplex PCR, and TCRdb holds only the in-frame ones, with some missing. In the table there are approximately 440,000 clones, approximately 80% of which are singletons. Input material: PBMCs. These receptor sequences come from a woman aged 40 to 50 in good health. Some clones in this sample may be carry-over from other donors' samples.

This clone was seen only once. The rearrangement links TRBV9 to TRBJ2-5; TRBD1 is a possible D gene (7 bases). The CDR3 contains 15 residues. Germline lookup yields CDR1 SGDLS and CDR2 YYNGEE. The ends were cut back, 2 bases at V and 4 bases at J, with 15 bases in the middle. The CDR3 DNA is TGTGCCAGCAGCGTTACAGGGCAGGGGGGAGAGACCCAGTACTTC. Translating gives CASSVTGQGGETQYF.

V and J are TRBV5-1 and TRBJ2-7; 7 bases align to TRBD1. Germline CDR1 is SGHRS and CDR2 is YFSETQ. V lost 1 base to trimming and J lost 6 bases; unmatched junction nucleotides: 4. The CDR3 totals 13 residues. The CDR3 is CASSLTGVGEQYF. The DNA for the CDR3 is TGCGCCAGCAGCTTGACAGGGGTAGGCGAGCAGTACTTC.

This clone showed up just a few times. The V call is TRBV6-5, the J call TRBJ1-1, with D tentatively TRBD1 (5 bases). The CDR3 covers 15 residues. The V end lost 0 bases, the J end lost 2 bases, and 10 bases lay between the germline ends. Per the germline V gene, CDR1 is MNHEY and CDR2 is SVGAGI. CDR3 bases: TGTGCCAGCAGTTACTCGGAGGGGTTTAACACTGAAGCTTTCTTT. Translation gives CASSYSEGFNTEAFF.

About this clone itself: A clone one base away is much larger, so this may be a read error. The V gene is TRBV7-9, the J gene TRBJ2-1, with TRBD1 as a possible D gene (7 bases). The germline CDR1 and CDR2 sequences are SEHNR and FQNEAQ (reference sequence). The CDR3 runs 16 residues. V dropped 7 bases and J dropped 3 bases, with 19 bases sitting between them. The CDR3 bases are TGTGCCAGCAAGGGGGCTAGCGAGACCGACTACAATGAGCAGTTCTTC. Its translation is CASKGASETDYNEQFF.

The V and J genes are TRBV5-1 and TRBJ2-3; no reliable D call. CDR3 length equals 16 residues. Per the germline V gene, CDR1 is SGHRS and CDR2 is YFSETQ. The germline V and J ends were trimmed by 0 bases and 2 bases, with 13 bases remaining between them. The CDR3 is CASSLGLYTLTDTQYF. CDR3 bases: TGCGCCAGCAGCTTGGGACTTTACACCCTCACAGATACGCAGTATTTT.

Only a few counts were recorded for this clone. CDR3 in amino acids: CASRIRDQPQHF. CDR3 sequence (DNA): TGTGCCAGCAGAATCAGGGATCAGCCCCAGCATTTT. V and J are TRBV28 and TRBJ1-5, with D perhaps TRBD1 (5 bases). Germline V gene data show CDR1 as MDHEN and CDR2 as SYDVKM. There are 12 residues in the CDR3. V dropped 6 bases and J dropped 5 bases, with 8 bases sitting between them.

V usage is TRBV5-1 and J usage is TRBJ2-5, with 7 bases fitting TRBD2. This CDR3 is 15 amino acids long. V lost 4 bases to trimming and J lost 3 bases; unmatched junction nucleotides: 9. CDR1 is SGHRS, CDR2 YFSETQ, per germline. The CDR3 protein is CASSPARGREETQYF. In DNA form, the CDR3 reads TGCGCCAGCAGCCCGGCGCGGGGGAGGGAAGAGACCCAGTACTTC. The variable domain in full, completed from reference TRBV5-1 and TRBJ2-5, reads KAGVTQTPRYLIKTRGQQVTLSCSPISGHRSVSWYQQTPGQGLQFLFEYFSETQRNKGNFPGRFSGRQFSNSRSEMNVSTLELGDSALYLCASSPARGREETQYFGPGTRLLVL.

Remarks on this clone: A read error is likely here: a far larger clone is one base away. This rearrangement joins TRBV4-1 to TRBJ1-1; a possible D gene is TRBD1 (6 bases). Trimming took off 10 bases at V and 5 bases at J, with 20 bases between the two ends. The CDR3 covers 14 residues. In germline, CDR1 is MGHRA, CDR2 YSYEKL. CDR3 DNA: TGCGCCAACACCCCACGGGGGGCTGGGACTGAAGCTTTCTTT. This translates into CANTPRGAGTEAFF.